Reported below is one T cell receptor beta chain. This receptor's antigen is unknown. Within one base of it there is no much larger clone, and no base qualities were kept. Separate from the approximately 700-subject first cohort, the validation cohort of roughly 110 subjects was the group to which the donors belonged. The sample belongs to a study of cytomegalovirus exposure and HLA in healthy donors (dated by TCRdb to 2015 to 2018). Regarding the complete study: According to a later analysis, the 120 or so validation repertoires were produced on the same platform as the roughly 600 repertoires of the first cohort. The study aimed to test whether signatures of past pathogen exposure could be identified by cataloging public T cell receptors. A separate validation cohort of approximately 130 different subjects was used in addition to the 666-subject first cohort. High-throughput TCR immunosequencing, statistical association of individual TCRs with disease status, and machine learning were combined to predict cytomegalovirus infection status. General study outcomes and caveats: The study listed 164 TCR beta chains as associated with cytomegalovirus. Three of the identified cytomegalovirus-associated TCR beta chains were confirmed in vitro to be specific for cytomegalovirus antigens. It was suggested by the authors that the approach could potentially be generalized to other disease states and immunological phenotypes. The classifier was reported to diagnose cytomegalovirus status with high specificity and sensitivity in both the original cohort and the validation cohort. Across donors, most TCR sequences were observed very rarely, whereas some public TCRs were present in many individuals. A later analysis found that TCRs clustered in the first cohort also tended to co-occur in the roughly 120 validation repertoires, with 94% of cluster scores above 0. A later analysis lacked HLA typing for the validation cohort, so it scored co-occurrence in that cohort across all 110 or so repertoires.

Receptor libraries were prepared by the immunoSEQ multiplex PCR assay. As for the authors' bioinformatics: To diagnose cytomegalovirus status from the catalog of TCR beta chain sequences, a statistical classification framework was built. This immuneACCESS table, as held by TCRdb, lists in-frame sequences with V and J called but not all clones. Of the missing ones, under half trace to an unresolved V gene in checked studies; the others have no known cause. V, J and clone size are taken as reported in that table, and D and trimming were inferred from the DNA itself. The sample has approximately 99,000 clones on record, approximately 95% of them singletons. The ten biggest clones cover roughly 0.7% of the sample. The clonotype originates from a woman under 30 in good health and CMV-seronegative. The sample consisted of PBMCs.

The CDR3 loop reads CASRSRPRGDEQFF. The DNA is TGTGCCAGCCGATCTCGGCCCCGAGGAGATGAGCAGTTCTTC. Rearrangement joined TRBV6-1 to TRBJ2-1, with the D segment identity uncertain. Sequences MNHNS (CDR1) and SASEGT (CDR2) are obtained from the germline V gene. The germline ends are 19 bases apart after V is trimmed by 8 bases and J by 8 bases. The CDR3 starts with the cysteine, ends with the phenylalanine, and has 14 residues. The CDR3 DNA has 42 bases and is translated from base 1.